This T cell receptor (beta chain) was captured by sequencing in a study of shared clonotypes between healthy human individuals. At deep level, the assay was performed. The authors split each subset's genomic DNA evenly across several immunoSEQ plates. In the authors' methods: ImmunoSEQ output lacked quality scores and full-length reads, limiting matched filtering. Some clones are missing from TCRdb's copy, which holds only in-frame ones; the method was immunoSEQ multiplex PCR. From that table come the V and J calls and clone size; the DNA was used to work out D and trimming. The table shows 500,000 to 650,000 clones, with roughly four fifths occurring only once. For unsorted samples, genomic DNA was extracted from roughly 95 million PBMCs. Per germline, CDR1 LNHNV and CDR2 YYDKDF (reference sequence). Trimming stripped 0 bases from V and 5 bases from J, with 13 bases between. The CDR3 runs 15 residues.

The sample holds a few counts of this clone. The same CDR3 also results from other DNA sequences found in this sample. This TCR was recovered from a woman between 40 and 55 years old in good health. Some clones in this sample may be carry-over from other donors' samples. Specimen: PBMCs. The chain employs TRBV15 and TRBJ2-5; maybe TRBD2 (7 bases). The CDR3 DNA is TGTGCCACCAGCAGAGATAGGGGGGGATGGGAGACCCAGTACTTC. Translation: CATSRDRGGWETQYF.